This is a list of T cell receptor beta chains from one sample in a study of CXCR3-negative and CXCR3-positive naive CD8 T cells. TCRdb re-called the 5' RACE reads; one entry per CDR3 protein, DNA not given. Here the sample table reports 75,000 or so distinct CDR3 sequences. The material sequenced was naive CXCR3- CD8+ T cells from blood. These receptors all stem from a human donor in good health. Some clones in this sample may be carry-over from other donors' samples. Both conserved end residues are part of each CDR3.

V	J	CDR3
TRBV7-6	TRBJ2-1	CASSLEGPGPINEQFF
TRBV7-8	TRBJ2-7	CASSSTSGDPYEQYF
TRBV6-4	TRBJ2-3	CASRGGAGSTDTQYF
TRBV6-2/TRBV6-3	TRBJ2-2	CASSHHPPAGGPGELFF
TRBV20-1	TRBJ2-7	CSARDPGAYEQYF
TRBV27	TRBJ2-1	CASSPQTSARYNEQFF
TRBV12-3/TRBV12-4	TRBJ1-2	CASSLASGRDYGYTF
TRBV6-5	TRBJ2-1	CASSPGDNEQFF
TRBV28	TRBJ1-2	CASSYHVQGLNGYTF
TRBV21-1	TRBJ2-2	CASSKRGSDDTGELFF
TRBV7-6	TRBJ1-1	CASSLYRNTEAFF
TRBV5-1	TRBJ2-7	CASSPDRIFYEQYF
TRBV29-1	TRBJ2-7	CSVGLCGQGYF
TRBV2	TRBJ2-2	CASSHYTVELFF
TRBV10-3	TRBJ2-5	CAISESGTRETQYF
TRBV25-1	TRBJ2-5	CASSETYQETQYF
TRBV4-3	TRBJ2-3	CASSQGLAVIDTQYF
TRBV5-5	TRBJ2-1	CASSLAWKRGGYNEQFF
TRBV4-3	TRBJ2-5	CASSQDLTGAQETQYF
TRBV7-9	TRBJ2-1	CASSFESSYNEQFF
TRBV7-3	TRBJ2-1	CASSNNEEGGNEQFF
TRBV6-5	TRBJ2-1	CASSSDPGHEGNEQFF
TRBV5-4	TRBJ1-1	CASSLGQITEAFF